This TCR beta chain was observed in a study of T cells after yellow fever vaccination. The CDR3 covers 16 residues. CDR1 is LGHNA, CDR2 YSLEER, per germline. The ends were cut back, 0 bases at V and 4 bases at J, with 15 bases in the middle. Whole-study findings and limits: Few clonotypes appeared in both CD4 and CD8 compartments. Primary-vaccination clones mostly resurfaced post-booster (less than 98% CD4, approximately 87% CD8). Peaking faster, on day 5 versus 15, the secondary response was nonetheless weaker.

Using its own MiXCR run on the 5' RACE reads, TCRdb lists one record per CDR3 protein. The table has 400,000 to 450,000 distinct CDR3 sequences, approximately 18% seen once. Comments on this clonotype: Its antigen is undetermined.

The sequencing used PBMCs, collected before the yellow fever booster vaccination. This TCR came from a man aged 18 to 30 who received the YFV17D yellow fever vaccine. The gene calls are TRBV4-3 and TRBJ1-1, with D maybe TRBD1 (6 bases). The CDR3 reads CASSQEYRVIGTEAFF. CDR3 DNA: TGCGCCAGCAGCCAAGAATACAGGGTAATAGGCACTGAAGCTTTCTTT.